The clone carrying this T cell receptor (beta chain) was observed at least ten times. The entry originates in a study of blood T cells in healthy people across ages. Together with a sample-barcoded 5' primer, a J-beta primer mix was included in a second PCR lasting 7 to 11 cycles. In TCRdb, the 5' RACE reads were re-called with MiXCR into one record per CDR3 protein. This table has 1.5 million to 2 million distinct CDR3 sequences, roughly 27% appearing once. The CDR3 loop spans 18 amino acids. The V end was cut by 8 bases, the J end by 1 base, with 26 bases between. The chain carries TRBV12-3 or TRBV12-4 and TRBJ1-2; no clear D. The clonotype originates from a woman aged 25 to 39 in good health. The sequencing input was blood. The CDR3 nucleotides read TGTGCCAGCTCCGATAGGACCGGACGGACCCTTTTTAACTATGGCTACACCTTC. Translating it yields CASSDRTGRTLFNYGYTF.